Sequencing of this T cell receptor beta chain was carried out in a study of T cells in localized non-small cell lung cancer. Study-level results: Tumor samples were not multi-region, leaving intratumor heterogeneity unexcluded. Adjacent lung exhibited a median of 57 among the 100 most abundant tumor clones.

Notes on this clone: The antigen remains undetermined.

Clones were sequenced by immunoSEQ multiplex PCR, and TCRdb holds only the in-frame ones, with some missing. The sample has about 2,600 clones; around a quarter are singletons. The source material was lung tumor tissue, sampled before any cancer treatment. The origin of this receptor is a male donor at least 60 years old with stage III squamous cell lung carcinoma.

The DNA of the CDR3 is TGTGCCAGCTCACGGGCAGACAGCGGGGAGCTGTTTTTT. Residues: CASSRADSGELFF. This chain links TRBV18 with TRBJ2-2, with D tentatively TRBD1 (5 bases). The CDR3 is 13 residues long. Between the trimmed V and J ends, which lost 4 bases and 7 bases, there was a span of 10 bases. Per germline, CDR1 KGHSH and CDR2 LQKENI.